The sequence of this T cell receptor beta chain was determined in a study of shared clonotypes between healthy human individuals. At the level of the study: Donors, aged 18 to 49, were a couple of women and three men.

TCRdb's copy holds only in-frame clones and misses some; the assay was immunoSEQ multiplex PCR. The sample yields 850,000 to 1,100,000 clones, 70% to 85% seen once. The CDR3 has 13 amino acids. CDR1 and CDR2 (germline): SGDLS, YYNGEE. V was cut by 4 bases and J by 3 bases, with 11 bases left in between. This clone appeared a single time. Different DNA sequences within this sample yield the same CDR3. The sequenced sample consisted of memory CD4+ T cells from PBMCs. Described subset: CD45RA-negative fraction. The clonotype was recovered from a man between 18 and 29 years old in good health. Some clones in this sample may be carry-over from other donors' samples. The chain recombines TRBV9 with TRBJ2-7; the D call may be TRBD1 or TRBD2 (5 bases each). The CDR3: CASSLGPGYEQYF. Here the CDR3 DNA reads TGTGCCAGCAGCTTGGGACCAGGCTACGAGCAGTACTTC.